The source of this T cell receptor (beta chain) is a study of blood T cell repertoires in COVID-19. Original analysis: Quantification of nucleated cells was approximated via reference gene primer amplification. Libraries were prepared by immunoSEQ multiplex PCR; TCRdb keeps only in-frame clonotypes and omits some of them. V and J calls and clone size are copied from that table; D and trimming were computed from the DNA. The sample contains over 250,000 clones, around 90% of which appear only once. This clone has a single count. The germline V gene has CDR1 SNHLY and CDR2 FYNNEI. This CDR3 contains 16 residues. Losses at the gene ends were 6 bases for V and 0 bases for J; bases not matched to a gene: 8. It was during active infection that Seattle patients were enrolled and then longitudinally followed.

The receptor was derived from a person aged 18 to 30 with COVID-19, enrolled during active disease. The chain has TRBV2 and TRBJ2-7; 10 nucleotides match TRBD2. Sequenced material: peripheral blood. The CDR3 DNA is TGTGCCAGCAGCTACACCACTAGCGGGATCTCCTACGAGCAGTACTTC. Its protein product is CASSYTTSGISYEQYF.